The TCR beta chain under discussion was sequenced for a study of blood T cell repertoires in COVID-19. Study-level information: Nucleic acid was either cDNA or gDNA, and it came from T cells, B-cell-depleted T cells, or PBMCs.

The CDR3 is 15 residues long. The ends were cut back, 5 bases at V and 3 bases at J, with 14 bases in the middle. Germline V gene data show CDR1 as MNHEY and CDR2 as SVGAGI. Only in-frame clones appear in the TCRdb table, and some are missing; sequencing was by immunoSEQ multiplex PCR. The sample lists approximately 400,000 clones, roughly nine tenths occurring once. The sample was PBMCs or T cells enriched from blood (not recorded which). The genes are TRBV6-5 and TRBJ1-5; D may be TRBD1 (5 bases). The clonotype originates from a woman between 35 and 50 years old who had been exposed to COVID-19. The CDR3 DNA is TGTGCCAGCAGTCAGATCGCAGGGAACAATCAGCCCCAGCATTTT. This codes for CASSQIAGNNQPQHF.